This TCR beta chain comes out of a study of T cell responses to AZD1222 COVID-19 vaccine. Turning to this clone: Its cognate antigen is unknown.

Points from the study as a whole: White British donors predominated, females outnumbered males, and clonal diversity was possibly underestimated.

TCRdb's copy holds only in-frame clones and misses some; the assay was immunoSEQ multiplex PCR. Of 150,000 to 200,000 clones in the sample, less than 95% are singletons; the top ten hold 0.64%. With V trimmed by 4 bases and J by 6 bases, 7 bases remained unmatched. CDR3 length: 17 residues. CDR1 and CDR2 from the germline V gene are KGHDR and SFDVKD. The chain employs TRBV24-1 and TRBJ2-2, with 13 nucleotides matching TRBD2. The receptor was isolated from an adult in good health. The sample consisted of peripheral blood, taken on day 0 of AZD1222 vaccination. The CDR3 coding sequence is TGTGCCACCAGTGACCCCGGACTAGCGGGAGAATCCGGGGAGCTGTTTTTT. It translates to CATSDPGLAGESGELFF.